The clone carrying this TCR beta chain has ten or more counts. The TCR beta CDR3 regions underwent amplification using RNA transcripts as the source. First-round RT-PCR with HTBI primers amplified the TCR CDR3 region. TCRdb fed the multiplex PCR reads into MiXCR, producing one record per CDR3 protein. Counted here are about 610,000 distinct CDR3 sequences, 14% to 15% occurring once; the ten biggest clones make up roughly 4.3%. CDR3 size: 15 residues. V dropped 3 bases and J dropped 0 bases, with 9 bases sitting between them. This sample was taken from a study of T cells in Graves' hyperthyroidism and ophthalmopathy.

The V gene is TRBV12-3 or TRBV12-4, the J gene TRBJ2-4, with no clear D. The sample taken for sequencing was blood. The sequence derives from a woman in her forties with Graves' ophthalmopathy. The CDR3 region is CASSFPDGAKNIQYF. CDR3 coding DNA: TGTGCCAGCAGTTTTCCGGACGGAGCCAAAAACATTCAGTACTTC.